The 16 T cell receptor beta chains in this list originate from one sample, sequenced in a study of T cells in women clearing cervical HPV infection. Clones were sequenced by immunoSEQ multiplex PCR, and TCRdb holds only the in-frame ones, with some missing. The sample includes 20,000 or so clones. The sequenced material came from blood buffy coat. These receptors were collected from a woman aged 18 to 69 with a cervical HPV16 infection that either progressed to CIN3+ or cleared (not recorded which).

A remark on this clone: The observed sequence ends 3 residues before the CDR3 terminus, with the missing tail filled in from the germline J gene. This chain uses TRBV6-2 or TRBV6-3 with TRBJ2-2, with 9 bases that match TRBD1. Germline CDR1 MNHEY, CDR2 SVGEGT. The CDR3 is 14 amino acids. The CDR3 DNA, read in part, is TGTGCCAGCAGGGGACAGGGCAACAATTCACCG. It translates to CASRGQGNNSP. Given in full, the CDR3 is CASRGQGNNSPLFF.

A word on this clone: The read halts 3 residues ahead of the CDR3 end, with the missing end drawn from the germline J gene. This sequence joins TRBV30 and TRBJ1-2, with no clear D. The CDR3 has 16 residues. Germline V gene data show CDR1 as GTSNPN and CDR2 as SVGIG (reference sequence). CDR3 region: CAWSVRRASSSYDYTF. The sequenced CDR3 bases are TGTGCCTGGAGTGTACGGAGGGCCTCAAGCTCCTACGAC.

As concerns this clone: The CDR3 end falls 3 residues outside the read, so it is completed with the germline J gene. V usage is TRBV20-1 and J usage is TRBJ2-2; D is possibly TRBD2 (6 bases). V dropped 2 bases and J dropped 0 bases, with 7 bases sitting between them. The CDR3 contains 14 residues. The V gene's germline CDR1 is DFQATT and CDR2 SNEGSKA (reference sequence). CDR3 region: CSARTSSNTGELFF. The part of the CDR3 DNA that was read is TGCAGTGCTAGAACTAGCTCGAACACCGGGGAG.

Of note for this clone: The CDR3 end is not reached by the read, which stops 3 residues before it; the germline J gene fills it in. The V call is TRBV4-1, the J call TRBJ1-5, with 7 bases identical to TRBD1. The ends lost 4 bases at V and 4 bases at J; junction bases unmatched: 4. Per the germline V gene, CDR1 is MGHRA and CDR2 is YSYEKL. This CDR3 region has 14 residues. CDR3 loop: CASSPDRANQPQHF. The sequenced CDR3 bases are TGCGCCAGCAGCCCAGACAGGGCTAATCAGCCC.

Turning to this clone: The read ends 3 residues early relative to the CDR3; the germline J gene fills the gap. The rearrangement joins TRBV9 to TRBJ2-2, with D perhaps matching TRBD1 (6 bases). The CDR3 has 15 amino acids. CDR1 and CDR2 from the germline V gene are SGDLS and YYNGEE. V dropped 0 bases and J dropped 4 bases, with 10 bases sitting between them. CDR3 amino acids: CASSVASRGTGELFF. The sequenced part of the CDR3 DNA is TGTGCCAGCAGCGTAGCGTCCAGGGGCACCGGGGAG. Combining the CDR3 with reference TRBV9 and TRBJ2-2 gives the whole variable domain DSGVTQTPKHLITATGQRVTLRCSPRSGDLSVYWYQQSLDQGLQFLIQYYNGEERAKGNILERFSAQQFPDLHSELNLSSLELGDSALYFCASSVASRGTGELFFGEGSRLTVL.

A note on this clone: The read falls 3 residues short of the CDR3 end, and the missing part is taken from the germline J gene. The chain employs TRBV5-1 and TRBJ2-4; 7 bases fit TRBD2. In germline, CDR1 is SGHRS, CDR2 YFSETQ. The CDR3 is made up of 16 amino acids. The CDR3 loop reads CASSPTWGGGNYGQYF. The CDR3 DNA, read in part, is TGCGCCAGCAGCCCGACCTGGGGGGGTGGAAACTATGGT.

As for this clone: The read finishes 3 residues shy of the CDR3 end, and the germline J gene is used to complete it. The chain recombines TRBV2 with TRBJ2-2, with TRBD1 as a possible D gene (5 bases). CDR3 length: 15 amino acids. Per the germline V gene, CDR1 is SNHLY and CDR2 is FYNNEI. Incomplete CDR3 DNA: TGTGCCAGCAGTGAACGACAGAACTATAATTCACCG. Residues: CASSERQNYNSP. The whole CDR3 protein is CASSERQNYNSPLFF.

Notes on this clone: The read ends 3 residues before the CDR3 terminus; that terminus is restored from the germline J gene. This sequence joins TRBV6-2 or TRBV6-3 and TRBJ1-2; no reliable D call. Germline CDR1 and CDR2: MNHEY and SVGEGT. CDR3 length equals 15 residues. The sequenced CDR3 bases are TGTGCCAGCAGTTCCGCGGCCATCCAACACTGGGGC. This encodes CASSSAAIQHWG. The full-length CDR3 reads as CASSSAAIQHWGYTF.

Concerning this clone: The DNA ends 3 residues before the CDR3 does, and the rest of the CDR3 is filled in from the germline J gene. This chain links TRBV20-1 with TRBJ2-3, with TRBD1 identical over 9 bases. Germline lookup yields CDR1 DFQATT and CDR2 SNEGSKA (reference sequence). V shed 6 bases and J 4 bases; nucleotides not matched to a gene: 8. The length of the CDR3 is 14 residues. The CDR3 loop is CSAGPGQGADTQYF. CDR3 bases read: TGCAGTGCCGGACCGGGACAGGGTGCAGATACG.

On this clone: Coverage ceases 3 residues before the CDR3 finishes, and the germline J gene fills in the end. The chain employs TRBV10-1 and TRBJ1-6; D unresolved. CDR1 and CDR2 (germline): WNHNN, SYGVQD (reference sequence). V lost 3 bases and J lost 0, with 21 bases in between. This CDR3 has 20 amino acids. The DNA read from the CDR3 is TGCGCCAGCAGTGAACCACGCAGCGCCTTTGCTAACTCCTATAATTCACCC. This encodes CASSEPRSAFANSYNSP. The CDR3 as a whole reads CASSEPRSAFANSYNSPLHF.

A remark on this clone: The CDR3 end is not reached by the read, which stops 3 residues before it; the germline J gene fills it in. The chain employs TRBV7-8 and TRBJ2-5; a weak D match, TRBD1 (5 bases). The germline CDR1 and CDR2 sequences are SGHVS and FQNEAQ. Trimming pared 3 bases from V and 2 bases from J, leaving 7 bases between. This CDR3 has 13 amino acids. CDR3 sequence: CASSFRGQETQYF. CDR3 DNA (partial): TGTGCCAGCAGCTTTAGGGGTCAAGAGACC.

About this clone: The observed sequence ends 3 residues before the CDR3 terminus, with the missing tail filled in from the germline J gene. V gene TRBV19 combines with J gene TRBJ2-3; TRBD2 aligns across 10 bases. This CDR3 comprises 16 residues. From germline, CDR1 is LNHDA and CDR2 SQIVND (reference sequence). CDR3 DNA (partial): TGTGCCAGTAGTTTACGGACTAGCGGTGGTGGGGAGACG. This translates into CASSLRTSGGGET. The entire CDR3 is CASSLRTSGGGETQYF.

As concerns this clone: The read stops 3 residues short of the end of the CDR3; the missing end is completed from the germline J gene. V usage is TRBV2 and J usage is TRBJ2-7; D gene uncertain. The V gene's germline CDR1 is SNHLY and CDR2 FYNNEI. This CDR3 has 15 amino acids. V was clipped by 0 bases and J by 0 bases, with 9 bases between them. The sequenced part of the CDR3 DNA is TGTGCCAGCAGTGAAGCAGGGTCCAGCTCCTACGAG. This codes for CASSEAGSSSYE. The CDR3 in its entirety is CASSEAGSSSYEQYF.

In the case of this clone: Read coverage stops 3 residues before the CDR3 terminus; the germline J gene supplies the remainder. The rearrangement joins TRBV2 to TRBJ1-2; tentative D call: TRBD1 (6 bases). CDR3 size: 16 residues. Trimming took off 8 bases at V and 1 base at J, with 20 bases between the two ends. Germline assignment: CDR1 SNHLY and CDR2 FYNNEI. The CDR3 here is CASEVYADSSNYGYTF. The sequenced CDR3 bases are TGTGCCAGCGAGGTATACGCGGACAGTAGTAACTATGGC.

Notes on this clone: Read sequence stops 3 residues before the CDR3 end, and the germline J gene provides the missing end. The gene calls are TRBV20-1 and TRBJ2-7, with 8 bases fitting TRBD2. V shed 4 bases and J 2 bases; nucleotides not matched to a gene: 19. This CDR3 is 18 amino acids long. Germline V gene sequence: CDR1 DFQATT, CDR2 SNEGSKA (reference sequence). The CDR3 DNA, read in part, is TGCAGTGCTATTAATTACCGAGTAGCGGGGTTAGCAACCTACGAG. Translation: CSAINYRVAGLATYE. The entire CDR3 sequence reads CSAINYRVAGLATYEQYF.

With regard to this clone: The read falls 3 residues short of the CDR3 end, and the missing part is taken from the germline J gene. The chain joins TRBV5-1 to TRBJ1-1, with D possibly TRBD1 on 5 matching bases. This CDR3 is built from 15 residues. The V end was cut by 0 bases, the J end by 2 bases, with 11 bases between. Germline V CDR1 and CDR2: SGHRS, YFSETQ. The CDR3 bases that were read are TGCGCCAGCAGCTTGGTAGGGGCTATAAACACTGAA. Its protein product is CASSLVGAINTE. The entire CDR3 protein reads CASSLVGAINTEAFF.